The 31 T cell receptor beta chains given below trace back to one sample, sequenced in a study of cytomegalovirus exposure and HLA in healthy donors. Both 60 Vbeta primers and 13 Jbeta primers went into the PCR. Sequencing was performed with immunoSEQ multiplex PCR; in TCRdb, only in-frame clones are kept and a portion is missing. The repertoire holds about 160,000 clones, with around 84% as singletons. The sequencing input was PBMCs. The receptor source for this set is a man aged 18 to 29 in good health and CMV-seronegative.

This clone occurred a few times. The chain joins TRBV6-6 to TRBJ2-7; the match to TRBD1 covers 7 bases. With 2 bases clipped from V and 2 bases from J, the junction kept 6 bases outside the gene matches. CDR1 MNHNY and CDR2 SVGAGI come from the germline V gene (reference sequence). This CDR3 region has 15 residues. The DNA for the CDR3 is TGTGCCAGCAGTTACGAGACAGGGTCGACCTACGAGCAGTACTTC. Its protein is CASSYETGSTYEQYF.

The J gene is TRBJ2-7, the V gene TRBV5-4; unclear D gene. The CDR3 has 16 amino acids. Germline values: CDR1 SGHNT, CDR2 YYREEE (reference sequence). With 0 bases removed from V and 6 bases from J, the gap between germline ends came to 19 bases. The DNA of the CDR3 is TGTGCCAGCAGCTTGGTTGGAGAAAACACCCTTTTCGAGCAGTACTTC. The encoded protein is CASSLVGENTLFEQYF.

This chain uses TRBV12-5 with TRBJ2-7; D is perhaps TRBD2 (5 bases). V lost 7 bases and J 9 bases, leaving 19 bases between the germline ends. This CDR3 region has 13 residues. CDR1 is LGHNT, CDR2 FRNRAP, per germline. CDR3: CASVEDRGCGQYF. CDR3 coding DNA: TGTGCTAGTGTCGAGGACCGGGGTTGCGGGCAGTACTTC.

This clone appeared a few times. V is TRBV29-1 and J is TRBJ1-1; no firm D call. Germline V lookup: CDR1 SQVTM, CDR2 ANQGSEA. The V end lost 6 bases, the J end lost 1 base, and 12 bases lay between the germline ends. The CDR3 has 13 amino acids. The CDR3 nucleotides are TGCAGCGTCCGCGGTTTGGCGAACACTGAAGCTTTCTTT. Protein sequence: CSVRGLANTEAFF.

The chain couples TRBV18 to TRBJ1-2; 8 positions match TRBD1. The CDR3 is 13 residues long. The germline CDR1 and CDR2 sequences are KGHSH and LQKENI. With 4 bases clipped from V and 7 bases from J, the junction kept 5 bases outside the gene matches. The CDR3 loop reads CASSQGRGLGYTF. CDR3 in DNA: TGTGCCAGCTCACAGGGCAGGGGGCTTGGCTACACCTTC.

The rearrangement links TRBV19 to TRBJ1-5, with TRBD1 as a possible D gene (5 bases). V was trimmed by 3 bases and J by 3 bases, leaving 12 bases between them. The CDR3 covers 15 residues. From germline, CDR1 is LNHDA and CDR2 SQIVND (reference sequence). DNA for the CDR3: TGTGCCAGTAGTATTGTTAGACAGCTCAATCAGCCCCAGCATTTT. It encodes CASSIVRQLNQPQHF.

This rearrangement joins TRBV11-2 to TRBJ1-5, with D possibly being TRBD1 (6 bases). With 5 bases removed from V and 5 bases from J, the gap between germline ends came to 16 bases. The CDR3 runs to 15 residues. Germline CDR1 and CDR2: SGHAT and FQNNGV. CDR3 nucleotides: TGTGCCAGCAGCCCGACGGGGGGGCAGGATCAGCCCCAGCATTTT. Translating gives CASSPTGGQDQPQHF.

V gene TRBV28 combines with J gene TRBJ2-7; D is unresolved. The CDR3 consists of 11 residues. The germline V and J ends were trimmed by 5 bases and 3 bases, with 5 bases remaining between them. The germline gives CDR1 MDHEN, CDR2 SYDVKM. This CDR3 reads CASSVLYEQYF. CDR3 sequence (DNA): TGTGCCAGCAGTGTACTCTACGAGCAGTACTTC.

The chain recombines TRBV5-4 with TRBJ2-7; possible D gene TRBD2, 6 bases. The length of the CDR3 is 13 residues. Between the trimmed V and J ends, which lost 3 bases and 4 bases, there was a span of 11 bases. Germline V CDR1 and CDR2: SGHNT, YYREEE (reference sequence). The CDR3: CASSSRERYEQYF. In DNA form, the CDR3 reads TGTGCCAGCAGCTCTCGGGAGCGGTACGAGCAGTACTTC. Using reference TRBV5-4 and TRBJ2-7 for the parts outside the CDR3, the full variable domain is ETGVTQSPTHLIKTRGQQVTLRCSSQSGHNTVSWYQQALGQGPQFIFQYYREEENGRGNFPPRFSGLQFPNYSSELNVNALELDDSALYLCASSSRERYEQYFGPGTRLTVT.

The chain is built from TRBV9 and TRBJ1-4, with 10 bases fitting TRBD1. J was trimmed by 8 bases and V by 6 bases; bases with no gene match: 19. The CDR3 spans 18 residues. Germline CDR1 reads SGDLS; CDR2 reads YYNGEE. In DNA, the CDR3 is TGTGCCAGCACTCAAAAAAACCGGGACAGGGGAGAGGGAGAAAAACTGTTTTTT. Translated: CASTQKNRDRGEGEKLFF.

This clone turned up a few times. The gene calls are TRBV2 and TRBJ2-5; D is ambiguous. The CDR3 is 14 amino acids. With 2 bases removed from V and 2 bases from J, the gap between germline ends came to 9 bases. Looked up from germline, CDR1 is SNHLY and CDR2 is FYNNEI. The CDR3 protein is CASSESGRQETQYF. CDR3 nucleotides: TGTGCCAGCAGTGAATCAGGAAGACAAGAGACCCAGTACTTC. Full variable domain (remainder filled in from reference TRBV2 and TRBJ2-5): EPEVTQTPSHQVTQMGQEVILRCVPISNHLYFYWYRQILGQKVEFLVSFYNNEISEKSEIFDDQFSVERPDGSNFTLKIRSTKLEDSAMYFCASSESGRQETQYFGPGTRLLVL.

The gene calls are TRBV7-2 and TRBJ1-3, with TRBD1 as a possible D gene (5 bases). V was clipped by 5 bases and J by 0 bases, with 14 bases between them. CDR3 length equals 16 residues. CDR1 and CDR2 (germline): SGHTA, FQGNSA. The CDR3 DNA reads TGTGCCAGCAGCCCAAACAGGTTGAGCTCTGGAAACACCATATATTTT. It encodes CASSPNRLSSGNTIYF.

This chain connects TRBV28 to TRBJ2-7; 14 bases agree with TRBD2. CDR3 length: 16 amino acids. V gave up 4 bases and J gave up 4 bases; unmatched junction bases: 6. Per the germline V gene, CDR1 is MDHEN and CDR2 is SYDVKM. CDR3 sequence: CASSSRTSGRIYEQYF. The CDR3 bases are TGTGCCAGCAGTTCCCGGACTAGCGGGAGGATATACGAGCAGTACTTC.

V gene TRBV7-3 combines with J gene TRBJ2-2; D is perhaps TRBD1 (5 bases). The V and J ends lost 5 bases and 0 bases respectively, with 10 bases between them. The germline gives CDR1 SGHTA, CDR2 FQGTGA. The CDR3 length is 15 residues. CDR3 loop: CASSIGASNTGELFF. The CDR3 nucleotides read TGTGCCAGCAGCATAGGGGCCTCGAACACCGGGGAGCTGTTTTTT.

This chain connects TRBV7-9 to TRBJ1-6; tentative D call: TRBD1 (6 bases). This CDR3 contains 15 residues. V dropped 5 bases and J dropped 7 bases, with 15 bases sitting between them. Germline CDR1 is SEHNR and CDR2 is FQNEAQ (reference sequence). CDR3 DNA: TGTGCCAGCAGCGCTACAGGGAGTAAGAATTCACCCCTCCACTTT. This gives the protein CASSATGSKNSPLHF.

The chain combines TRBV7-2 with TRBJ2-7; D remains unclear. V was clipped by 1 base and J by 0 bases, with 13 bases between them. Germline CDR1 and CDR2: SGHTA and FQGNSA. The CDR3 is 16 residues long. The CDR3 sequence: CASSLVGQSSSYEQYF. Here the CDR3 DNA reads TGTGCCAGCAGCTTAGTTGGTCAGTCCAGCTCCTACGAGCAGTACTTC. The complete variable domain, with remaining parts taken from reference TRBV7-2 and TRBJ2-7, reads GAGVSQSPSNKVTEKGKDVELRCDPISGHTALYWYRQSLGQGLEFLIYFQGNSAPDKSGLPSDRFSAERTGGSVSTLTIQRTQQEDSAVYLCASSLVGQSSSYEQYFGPGTRLTVT.

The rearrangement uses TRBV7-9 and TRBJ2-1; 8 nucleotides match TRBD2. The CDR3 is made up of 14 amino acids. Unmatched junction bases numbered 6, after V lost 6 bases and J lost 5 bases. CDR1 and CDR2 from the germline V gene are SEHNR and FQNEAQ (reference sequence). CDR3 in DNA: TGTGCCAGCAGGACTAGCGCGACTGACAATGAGCAGTTCTTC. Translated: CASRTSATDNEQFF.

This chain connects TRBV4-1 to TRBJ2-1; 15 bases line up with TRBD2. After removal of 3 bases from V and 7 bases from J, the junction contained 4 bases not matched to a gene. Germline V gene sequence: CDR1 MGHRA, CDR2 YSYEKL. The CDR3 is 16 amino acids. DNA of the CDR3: TGCGCCAGCAGCCAGATCGGGACTAGCGGGGGGAATGAGCAGTTCTTC. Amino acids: CASSQIGTSGGNEQFF.

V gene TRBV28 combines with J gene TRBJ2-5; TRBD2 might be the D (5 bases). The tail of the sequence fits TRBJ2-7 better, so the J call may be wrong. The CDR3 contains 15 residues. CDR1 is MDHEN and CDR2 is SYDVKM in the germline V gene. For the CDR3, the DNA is TGTGCCAGCAGTTTGAACTGGCAGGCGGGCTACGAGCAGTACTTC. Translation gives CASSLNWQAGYEQYF.

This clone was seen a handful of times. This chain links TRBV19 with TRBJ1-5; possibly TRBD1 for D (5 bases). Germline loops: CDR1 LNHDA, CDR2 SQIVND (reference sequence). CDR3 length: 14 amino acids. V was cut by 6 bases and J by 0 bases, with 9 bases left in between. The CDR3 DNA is TGTGCCAGTAGGGCGGACAATAGCAATCAGCCCCAGCATTTT. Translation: CASRADNSNQPQHF.

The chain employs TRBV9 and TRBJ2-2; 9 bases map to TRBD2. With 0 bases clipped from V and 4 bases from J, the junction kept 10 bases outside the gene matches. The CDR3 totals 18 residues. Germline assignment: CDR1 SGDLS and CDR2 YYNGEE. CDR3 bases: TGTGCCAGCAGCGTAGAACTCGCGGGAGGGCTCTTCACCGGGGAGCTGTTTTTT. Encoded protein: CASSVELAGGLFTGELFF.

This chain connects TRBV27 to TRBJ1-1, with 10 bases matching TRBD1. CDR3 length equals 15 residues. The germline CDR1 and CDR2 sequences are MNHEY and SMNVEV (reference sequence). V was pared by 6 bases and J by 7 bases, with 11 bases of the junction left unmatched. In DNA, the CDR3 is TGTGCCAGCAGACCGGCTTCGACAGGGGGCATTGAAGCTTTCTTT. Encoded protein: CASRPASTGGIEAFF.

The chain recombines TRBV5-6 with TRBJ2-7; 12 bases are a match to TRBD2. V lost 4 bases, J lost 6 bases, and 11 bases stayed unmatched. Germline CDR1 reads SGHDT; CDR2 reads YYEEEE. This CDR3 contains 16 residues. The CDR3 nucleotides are TGTGCCAGCAGCCGGGAACGGACTAGCGGGACGCCCGAGCAGTACTTC. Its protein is CASSRERTSGTPEQYF.

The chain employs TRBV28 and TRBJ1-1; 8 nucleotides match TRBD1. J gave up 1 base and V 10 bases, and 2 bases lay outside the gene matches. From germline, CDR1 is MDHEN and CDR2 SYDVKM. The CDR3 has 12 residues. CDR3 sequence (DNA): TGTGCCATTGGACAGGGGAACACTGAAGCTTTCTTT. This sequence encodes CAIGQGNTEAFF.

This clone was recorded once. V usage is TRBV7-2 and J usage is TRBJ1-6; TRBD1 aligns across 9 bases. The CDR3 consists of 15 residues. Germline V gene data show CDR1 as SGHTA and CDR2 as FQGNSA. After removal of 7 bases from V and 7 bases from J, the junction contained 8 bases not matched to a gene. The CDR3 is CASTLRGQGNSPLHF. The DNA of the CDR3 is TGTGCCAGCACGCTACGGGGACAGGGAAATTCACCCCTCCACTTT.

CDR3 sequence (DNA): TGTGCCTGGAGTGCCGGGACAGGGGGCTTTGAAAAACTGTTTTTT. It encodes CAWSAGTGGFEKLFF. The chain joins TRBV30 to TRBJ1-4; 12 bases match TRBD1. Germline V lookup: CDR1 GTSNPN, CDR2 SVGIG (reference sequence). V dropped 1 base and J dropped 7; count of bases not matched to a gene: 4. The CDR3 loop spans 15 amino acids. Drawing the rest from reference TRBV30 and TRBJ1-4, the complete variable domain is SQTIHQWPATLVQPVGSPLSLECTVEGTSNPNLYWYRQAAGRGLQLLFYSVGIGQISSEVPQNLSASRPQDRQFILSSKKLLLSDSGFYLCAWSAGTGGFEKLFFGSGTQLSVL.

The CDR3 DNA is TGTGCCAGCAGCTTACCCGGGACTAGCGGATACTCTGGGGCCAACGTCCTGACTTTC. Residues: CASSLPGTSGYSGANVLTF. V usage is TRBV5-6 and J usage is TRBJ2-6; TRBD2 matches at 11 bases. Germline CDR1 reads SGHDT; CDR2 reads YYEEEE. The length of the CDR3 is 19 residues. V was clipped by 2 bases and J by 0 bases; unmatched bases: 7.

The CDR3 sequence: CASSQGVTSGITDTQYF. The DNA for the CDR3 is TGCGCCAGCAGCCAAGGTGTCACTAGCGGAATCACAGATACGCAGTATTTT. The V and J genes are TRBV4-3 and TRBJ2-3; TRBD2 aligns across 8 bases. CDR1 is LGHNA and CDR2 is YSLEER in the germline V gene. The CDR3 runs to 17 residues. The ends lost 1 base at V and 2 bases at J; junction bases unmatched: 8.

DNA of the CDR3: TGTGCCAGTAGTCCCCAGGAGGGCTCCTACAATGAGCAGTTCTTC. This sequence encodes CASSPQEGSYNEQFF. The chain joins TRBV19 to TRBJ2-1; a weak D match, TRBD2 (6 bases). The V gene lost 5 bases and the J gene lost 0 bases, with 11 bases spanning the gap. The CDR3 covers 15 residues. The V gene's germline CDR1 is LNHDA and CDR2 SQIVND (reference sequence).

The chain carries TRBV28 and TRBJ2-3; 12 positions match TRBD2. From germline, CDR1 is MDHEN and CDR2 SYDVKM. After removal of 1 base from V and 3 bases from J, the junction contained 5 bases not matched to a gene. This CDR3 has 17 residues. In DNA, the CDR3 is TGTGCCAGCAGTTTATTTCTAGCGGGGGGGGCGACAGATACGCAGTATTTT. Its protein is CASSLFLAGGATDTQYF.

CDR3 in DNA: TGTGCCAGCAGTGATCAGGGGCTGTATGGCTACACCTTC. It specifies CASSDQGLYGYTF. The chain carries TRBV25-1 and TRBJ1-2; TRBD1 is a possible D gene (6 bases). V lost 3 bases and J 5 bases, leaving 10 bases between the germline ends. The CDR3 covers 13 residues. Germline V CDR1 and CDR2: MGHDK, SYGVNS.